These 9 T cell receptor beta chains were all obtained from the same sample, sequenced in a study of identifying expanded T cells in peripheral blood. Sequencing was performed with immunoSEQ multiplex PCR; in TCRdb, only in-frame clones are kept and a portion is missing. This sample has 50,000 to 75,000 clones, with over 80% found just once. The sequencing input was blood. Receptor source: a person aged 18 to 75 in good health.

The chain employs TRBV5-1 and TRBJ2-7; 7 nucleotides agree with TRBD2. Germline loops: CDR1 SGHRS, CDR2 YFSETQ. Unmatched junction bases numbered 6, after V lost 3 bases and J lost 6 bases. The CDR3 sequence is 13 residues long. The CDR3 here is CASSSSGGGEQYF. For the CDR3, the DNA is TGCGCCAGCAGCTCCTCTGGGGGGGGCGAGCAGTACTTC.

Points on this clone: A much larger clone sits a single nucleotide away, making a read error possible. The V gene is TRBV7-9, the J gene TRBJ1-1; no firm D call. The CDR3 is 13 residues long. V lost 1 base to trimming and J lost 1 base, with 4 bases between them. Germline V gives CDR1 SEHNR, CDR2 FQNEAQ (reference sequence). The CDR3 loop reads CASSLGQNTEAFF. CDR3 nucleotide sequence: TGTGCCAGCAGCTTAGGACAGAACACTGAAGCTTTCTTT.

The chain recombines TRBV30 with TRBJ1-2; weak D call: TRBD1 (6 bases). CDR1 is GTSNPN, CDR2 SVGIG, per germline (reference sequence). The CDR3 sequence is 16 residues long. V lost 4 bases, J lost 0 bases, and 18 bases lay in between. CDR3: CAWTVLGDRTNYGYTF. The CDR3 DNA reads TGTGCCTGGACGGTGTTAGGAGACAGGACTAACTATGGCTACACCTTC.

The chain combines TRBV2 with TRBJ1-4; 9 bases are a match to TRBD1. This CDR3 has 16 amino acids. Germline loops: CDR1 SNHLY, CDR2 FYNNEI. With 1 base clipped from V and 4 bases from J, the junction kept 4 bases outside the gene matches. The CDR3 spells CASSEVGTGFNEKLFF. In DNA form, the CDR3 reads TGTGCCAGCAGTGAAGTGGGGACAGGGTTTAATGAAAAACTGTTTTTT.

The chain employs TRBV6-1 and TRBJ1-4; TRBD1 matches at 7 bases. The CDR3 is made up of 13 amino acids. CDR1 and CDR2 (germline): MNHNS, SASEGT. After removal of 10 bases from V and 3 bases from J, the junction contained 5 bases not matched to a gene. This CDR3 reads CAMRDSANEKLFF. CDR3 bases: TGTGCCATGAGGGACAGTGCTAATGAAAAACTGTTTTTT.

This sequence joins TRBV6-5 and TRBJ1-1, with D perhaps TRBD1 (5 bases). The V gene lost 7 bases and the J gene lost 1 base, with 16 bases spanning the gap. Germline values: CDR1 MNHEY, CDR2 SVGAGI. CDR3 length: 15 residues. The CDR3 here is CASTTVAGTNTEAFF. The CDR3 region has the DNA TGTGCCAGCACTACCGTGGCAGGGACGAACACTGAAGCTTTCTTT.

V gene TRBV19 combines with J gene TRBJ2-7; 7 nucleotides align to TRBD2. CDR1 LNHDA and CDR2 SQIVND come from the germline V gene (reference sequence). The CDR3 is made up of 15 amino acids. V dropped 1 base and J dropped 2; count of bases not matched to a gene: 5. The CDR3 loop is CASSIVAGDAYEQYF. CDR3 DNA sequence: TGTGCCAGTAGTATAGTTGCGGGAGACGCCTACGAGCAGTACTTC.

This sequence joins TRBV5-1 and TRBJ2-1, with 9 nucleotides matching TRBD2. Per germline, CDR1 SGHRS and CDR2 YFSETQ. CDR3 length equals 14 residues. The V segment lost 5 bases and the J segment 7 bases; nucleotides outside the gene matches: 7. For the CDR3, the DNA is TGCGCCAGCAGGGAAGCGGGGGGTTGGAATGAGCAGTTCTTC. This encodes CASREAGGWNEQFF.

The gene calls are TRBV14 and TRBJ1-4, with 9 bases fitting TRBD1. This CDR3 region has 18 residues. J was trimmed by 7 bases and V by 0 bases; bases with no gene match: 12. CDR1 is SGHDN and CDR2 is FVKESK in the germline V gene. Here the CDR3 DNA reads TGTGCCAGCAGCCAAGATCTAGGACAGGGGAAAGAGGGTGAAAAACTGTTTTTT. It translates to CASSQDLGQGKEGEKLFF.